This T cell receptor beta chain was profiled in a study of T cells after yellow fever vaccination. In its sample, this clonotype was seen many times. The CDR3 loop spans 14 amino acids. The germline V and J ends were trimmed by 6 bases and 4 bases, with 19 bases remaining between them. From germline, CDR1 is DFQATT and CDR2 SNEGSKA (reference sequence). TCRdb fed the 5' RACE reads into MiXCR, producing one record per CDR3 protein. The sample lists about 220,000 distinct CDR3 sequences, roughly 3% seen once, with roughly 3.2% in the top ten. The receptor comes from a man aged 18 to 35 who received the YFV17D yellow fever vaccine. The specimen was CD4+ T cells sorted from PBMCs, collected 10 days after the yellow fever booster vaccination. The chain links TRBV20-1 to TRBJ2-7; the D call may be TRBD1 or TRBD2 (6 bases each). CDR3 loop: CSARLAGHLYEQYF. As DNA, the CDR3 is TGCAGTGCGAGACTCGCGGGACACTTATACGAGCAGTACTTC.